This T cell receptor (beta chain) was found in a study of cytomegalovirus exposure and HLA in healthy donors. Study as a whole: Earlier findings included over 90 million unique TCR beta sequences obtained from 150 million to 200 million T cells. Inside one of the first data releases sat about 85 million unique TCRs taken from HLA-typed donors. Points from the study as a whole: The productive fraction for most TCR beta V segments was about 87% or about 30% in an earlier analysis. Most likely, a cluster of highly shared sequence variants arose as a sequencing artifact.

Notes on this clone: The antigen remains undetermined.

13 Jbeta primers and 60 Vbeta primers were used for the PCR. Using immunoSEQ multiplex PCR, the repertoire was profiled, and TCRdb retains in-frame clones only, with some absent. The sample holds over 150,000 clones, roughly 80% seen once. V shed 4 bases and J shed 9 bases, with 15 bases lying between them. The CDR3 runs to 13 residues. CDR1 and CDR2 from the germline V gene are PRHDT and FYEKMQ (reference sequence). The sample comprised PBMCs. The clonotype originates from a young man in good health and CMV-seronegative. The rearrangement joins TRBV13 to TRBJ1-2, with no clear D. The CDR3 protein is CASSSEAALSYTF. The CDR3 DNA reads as TGTGCCAGCAGCTCGGAGGCCGCTTTGAGCTACACCTTC.